A single T cell receptor beta chain is shown here with its context. A single record per CDR3 protein comes from TCRdb applying MiXCR to the 5' RACE reads. The sample records around 1.7 million distinct CDR3 sequences, under 35% being singletons. These data belong to a study of identical twins. The source is a newborn girl in good health. Input material: cord blood.

The CDR3 loop is CASSDFLRGGGYTF. As DNA, the CDR3 is TGTGCCAGCAGTGACTTTCTCAGGGGTGGTGGCTACACCTTC. V gene TRBV6-4 combines with J gene TRBJ1-2; D is perhaps TRBD1 (6 bases). V was shortened by 1 base and J by 7 bases, with 13 bases between the two germline ends. The CDR3 runs 14 residues. Germline assignment: CDR1 MRHNA and CDR2 SNTAGT.